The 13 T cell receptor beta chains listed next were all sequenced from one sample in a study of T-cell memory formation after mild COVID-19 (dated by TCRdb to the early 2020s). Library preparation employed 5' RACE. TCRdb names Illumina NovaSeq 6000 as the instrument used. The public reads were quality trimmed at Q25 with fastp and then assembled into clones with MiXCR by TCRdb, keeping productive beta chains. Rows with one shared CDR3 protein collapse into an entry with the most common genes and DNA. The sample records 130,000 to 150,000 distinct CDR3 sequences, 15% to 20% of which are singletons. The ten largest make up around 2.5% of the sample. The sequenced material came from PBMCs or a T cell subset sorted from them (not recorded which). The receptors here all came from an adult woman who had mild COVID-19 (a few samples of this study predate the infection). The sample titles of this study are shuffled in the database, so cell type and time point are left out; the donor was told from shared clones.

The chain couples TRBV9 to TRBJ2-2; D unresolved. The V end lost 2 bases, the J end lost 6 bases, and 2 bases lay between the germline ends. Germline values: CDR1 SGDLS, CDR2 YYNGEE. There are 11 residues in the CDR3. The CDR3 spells CASSVAGELFF. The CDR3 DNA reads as TGTGCCAGCAGCGTTGCCGGGGAGCTGTTTTTT.

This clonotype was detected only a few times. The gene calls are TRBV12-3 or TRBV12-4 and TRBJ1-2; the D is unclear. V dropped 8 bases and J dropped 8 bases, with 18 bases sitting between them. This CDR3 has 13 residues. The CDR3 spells CASALESFRGYTF. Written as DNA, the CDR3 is TGTGCCAGCGCTTTGGAATCTTTTCGGGGCTACACCTTC.

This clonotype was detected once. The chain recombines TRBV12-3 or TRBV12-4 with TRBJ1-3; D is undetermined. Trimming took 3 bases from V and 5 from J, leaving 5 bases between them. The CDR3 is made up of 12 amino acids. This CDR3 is CASSFHRNTIYF. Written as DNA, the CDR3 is TGTGCCAGCAGTTTCCACCGAAACACCATATATTTT.

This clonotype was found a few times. CDR3 protein: CASSTKWDQPQHF. The CDR3, as DNA: TGTGCCAGCAGCACCAAGTGGGACCAGCCCCAGCATTTT. The rearrangement uses TRBV7-9 and TRBJ1-5, with a possible D match to TRBD1 (5 bases). Germline CDR1 and CDR2: SEHNR and FQNEAQ (reference sequence). Between the trimmed V and J ends, which lost 5 bases and 7 bases, there was a span of 12 bases. CDR3 length: 13 residues.

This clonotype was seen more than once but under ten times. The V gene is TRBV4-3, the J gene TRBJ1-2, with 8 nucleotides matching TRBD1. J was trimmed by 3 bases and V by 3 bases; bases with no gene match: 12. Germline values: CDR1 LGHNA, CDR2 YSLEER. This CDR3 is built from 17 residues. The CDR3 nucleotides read TGCGCCAGCAGCCACATCCGGAGAGGACAGGGAGACTATGGCTACACCTTC. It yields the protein CASSHIRRGQGDYGYTF.

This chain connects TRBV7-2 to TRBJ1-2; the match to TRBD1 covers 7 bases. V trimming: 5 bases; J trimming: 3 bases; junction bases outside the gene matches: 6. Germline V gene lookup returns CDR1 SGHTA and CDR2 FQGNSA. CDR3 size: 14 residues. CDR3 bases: TGTGCCAGCAGCCGCACCGGGACAGACTATGGCTACACCTTC. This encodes CASSRTGTDYGYTF.

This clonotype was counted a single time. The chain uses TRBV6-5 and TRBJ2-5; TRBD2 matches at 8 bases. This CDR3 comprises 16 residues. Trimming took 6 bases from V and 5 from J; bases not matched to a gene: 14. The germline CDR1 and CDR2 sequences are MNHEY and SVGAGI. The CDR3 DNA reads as TGTGCCAGCAGCCCCCCCGGGAGGGGTCGTTCGGAGACCCAGTACTTC. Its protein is CASSPPGRGRSETQYF.

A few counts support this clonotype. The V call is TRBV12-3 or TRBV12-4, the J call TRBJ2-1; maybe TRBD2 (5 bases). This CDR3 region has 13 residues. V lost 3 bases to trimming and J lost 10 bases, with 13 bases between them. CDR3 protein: CASSLDSLWEQFF. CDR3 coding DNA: TGTGCCAGCAGTTTGGACTCCTTATGGGAGCAGTTCTTC.

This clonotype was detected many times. The CDR3 here is CASSLLAGSSTDTQYF. DNA of the CDR3: TGCGCCAGCAGCCTTTTAGCGGGTTCATCCACAGATACGCAGTATTTT. This chain joins TRBV5-1 and TRBJ2-3, with 7 positions matching TRBD2. CDR3 length equals 16 residues. V shed 4 bases and J 2 bases; nucleotides not matched to a gene: 10. Germline V lookup: CDR1 SGHRS, CDR2 YFSETQ.

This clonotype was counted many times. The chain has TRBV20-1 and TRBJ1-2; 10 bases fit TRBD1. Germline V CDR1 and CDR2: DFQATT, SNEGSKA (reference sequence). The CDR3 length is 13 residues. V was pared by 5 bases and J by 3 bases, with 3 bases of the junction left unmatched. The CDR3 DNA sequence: TGCAGTGCTCGGACAGGGGGTGACTATGGCTACACCTTC. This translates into CSARTGGDYGYTF.

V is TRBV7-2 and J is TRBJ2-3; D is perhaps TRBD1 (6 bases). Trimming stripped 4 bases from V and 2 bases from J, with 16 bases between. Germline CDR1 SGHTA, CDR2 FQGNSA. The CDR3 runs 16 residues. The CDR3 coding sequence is TGTGCCAGCAGCTCACCGGGACACCCCCTCACAGATACGCAGTATTTT. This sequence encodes CASSSPGHPLTDTQYF.

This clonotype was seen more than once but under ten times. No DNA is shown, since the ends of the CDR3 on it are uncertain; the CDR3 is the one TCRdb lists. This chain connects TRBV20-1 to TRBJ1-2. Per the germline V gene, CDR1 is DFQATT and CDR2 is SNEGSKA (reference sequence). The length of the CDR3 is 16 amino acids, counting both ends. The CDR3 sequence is CSASVPDIISGYGYTF.

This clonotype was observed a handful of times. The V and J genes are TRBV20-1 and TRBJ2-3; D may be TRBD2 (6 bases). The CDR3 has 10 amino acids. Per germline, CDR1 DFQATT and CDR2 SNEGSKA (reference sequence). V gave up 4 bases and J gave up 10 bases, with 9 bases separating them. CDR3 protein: CSAKGEAQYF. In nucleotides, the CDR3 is TGCAGTGCTAAAGGGGAGGCGCAGTATTTT.